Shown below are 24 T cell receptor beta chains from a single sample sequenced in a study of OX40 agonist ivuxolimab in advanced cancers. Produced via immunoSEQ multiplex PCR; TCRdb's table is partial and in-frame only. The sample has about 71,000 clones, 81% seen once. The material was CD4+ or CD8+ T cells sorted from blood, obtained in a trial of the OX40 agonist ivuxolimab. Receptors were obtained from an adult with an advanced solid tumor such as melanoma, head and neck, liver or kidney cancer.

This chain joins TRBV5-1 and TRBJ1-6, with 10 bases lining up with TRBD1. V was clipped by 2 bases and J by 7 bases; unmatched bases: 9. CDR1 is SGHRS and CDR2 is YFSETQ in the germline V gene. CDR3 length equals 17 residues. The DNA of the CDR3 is TGCGCCAGCAGCTTCGACAGGGGGCGCGGTGGGAATTCACCCCTCCACTTT. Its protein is CASSFDRGRGGNSPLHF.

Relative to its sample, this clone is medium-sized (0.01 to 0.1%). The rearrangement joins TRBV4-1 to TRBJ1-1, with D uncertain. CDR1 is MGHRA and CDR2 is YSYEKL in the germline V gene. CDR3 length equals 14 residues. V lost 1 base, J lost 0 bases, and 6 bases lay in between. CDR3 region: CASSQGTLNTEAFF. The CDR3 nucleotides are TGCGCCAGCAGCCAAGGGACTCTGAACACTGAAGCTTTCTTT.

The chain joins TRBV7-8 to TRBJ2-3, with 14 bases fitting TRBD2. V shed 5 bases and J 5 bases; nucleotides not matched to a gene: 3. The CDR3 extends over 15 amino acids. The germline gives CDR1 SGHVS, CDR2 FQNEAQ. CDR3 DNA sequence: TGTGCCAGCAGCAGACTAGCGGGAGGGCAAGATACGCAGTATTTT. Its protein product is CASSRLAGGQDTQYF.

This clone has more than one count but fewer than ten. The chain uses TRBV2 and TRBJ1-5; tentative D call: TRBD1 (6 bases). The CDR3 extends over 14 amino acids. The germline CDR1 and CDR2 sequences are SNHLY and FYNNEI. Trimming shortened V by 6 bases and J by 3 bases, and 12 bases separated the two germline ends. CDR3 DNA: TGTGCCAGCAGCACTAACAGGGACAATCAGCCCCAGCATTTT. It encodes CASSTNRDNQPQHF.

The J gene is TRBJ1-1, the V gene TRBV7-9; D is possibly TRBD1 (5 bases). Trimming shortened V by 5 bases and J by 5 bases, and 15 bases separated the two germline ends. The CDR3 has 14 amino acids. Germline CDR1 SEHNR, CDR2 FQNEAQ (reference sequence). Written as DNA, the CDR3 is TGTGCCAGCAGCCGGACCGCGGGGGGGACTGAAGCTTTCTTT. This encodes CASSRTAGGTEAFF.

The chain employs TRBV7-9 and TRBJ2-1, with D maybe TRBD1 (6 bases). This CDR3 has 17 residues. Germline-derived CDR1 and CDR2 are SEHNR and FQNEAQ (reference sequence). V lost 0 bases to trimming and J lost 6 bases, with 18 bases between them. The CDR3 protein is CASSLAGATYTTNEQFF. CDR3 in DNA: TGTGCCAGCAGCTTAGCGGGGGCCACCTATACTACCAATGAGCAGTTCTTC. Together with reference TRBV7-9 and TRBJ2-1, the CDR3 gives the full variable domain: DTGVSQNPRHKITKRGQNVTFRCDPISEHNRLYWYRQTLGQGPEFLTYFQNEAQLEKSRLLSDRFSAERPKGSFSTLEIQRTEQGDSAMYLCASSLAGATYTTNEQFFGPGTRLTVL.

The DNA of the CDR3 is TGCGCCAGCAGCTTGACTGACCTCACTGAAGCTTTCTTT. Its protein is CASSLTDLTEAFF. The chain uses TRBV5-1 and TRBJ1-1, with no clear D. Trimming cost V 1 base and J 4 bases, with 8 bases left between them. CDR1 SGHRS and CDR2 YFSETQ come from the germline V gene. This CDR3 spans 13 amino acids.

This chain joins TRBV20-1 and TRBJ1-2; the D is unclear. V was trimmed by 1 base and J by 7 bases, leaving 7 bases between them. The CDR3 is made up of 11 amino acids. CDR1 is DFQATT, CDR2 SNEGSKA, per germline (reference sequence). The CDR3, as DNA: TGCAGTGCTAGAGGAGGGTTTGGCTACACCTTC. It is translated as CSARGGFGYTF.

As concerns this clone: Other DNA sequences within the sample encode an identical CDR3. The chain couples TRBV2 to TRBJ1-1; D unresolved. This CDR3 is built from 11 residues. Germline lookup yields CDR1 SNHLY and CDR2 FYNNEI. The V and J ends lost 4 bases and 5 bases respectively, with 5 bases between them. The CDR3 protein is CASSGDTEAFF. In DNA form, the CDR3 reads TGTGCCAGCAGTGGCGATACTGAAGCTTTCTTT.

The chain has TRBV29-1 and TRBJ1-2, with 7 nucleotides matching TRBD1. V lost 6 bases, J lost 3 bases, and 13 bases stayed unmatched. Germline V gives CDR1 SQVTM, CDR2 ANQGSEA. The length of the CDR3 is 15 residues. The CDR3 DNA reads TGCAGCGTCATTTCGACAGGGATAAGTTACTATGGCTACACCTTC. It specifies CSVISTGISYYGYTF.

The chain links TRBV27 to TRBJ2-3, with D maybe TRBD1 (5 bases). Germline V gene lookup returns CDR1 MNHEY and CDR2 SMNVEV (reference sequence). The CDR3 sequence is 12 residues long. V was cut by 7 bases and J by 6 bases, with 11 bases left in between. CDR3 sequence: CASTRPGDTQYF. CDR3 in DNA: TGTGCCAGCACCAGACCAGGGGATACGCAGTATTTT.

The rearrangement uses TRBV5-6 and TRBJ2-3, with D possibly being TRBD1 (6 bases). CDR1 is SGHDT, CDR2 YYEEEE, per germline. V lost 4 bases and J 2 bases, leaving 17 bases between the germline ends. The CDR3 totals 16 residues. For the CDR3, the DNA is TGTGCCAGCAGCCAATGGCTCGGGACACTCACAGATACGCAGTATTTT. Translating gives CASSQWLGTLTDTQYF. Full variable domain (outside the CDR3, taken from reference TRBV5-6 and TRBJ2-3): DAGVTQSPTHLIKTRGQQVTLRCSPKSGHDTVSWYQQALGQGPQFIFQYYEEEERQRGNFPDRFSGHQFPNYSSELNVNALLLGDSALYLCASSQWLGTLTDTQYFGPGTRLTVL.

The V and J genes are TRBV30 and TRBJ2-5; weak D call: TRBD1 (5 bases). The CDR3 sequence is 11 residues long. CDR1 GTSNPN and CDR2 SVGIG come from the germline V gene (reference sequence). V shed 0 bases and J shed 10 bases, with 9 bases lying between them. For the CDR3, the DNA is TGTGCCTGGAGTGTATCAGGGAACCAGTACTTC. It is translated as CAWSVSGNQYF.

The CDR3 is CASSPHRGPSYEQYF. The CDR3 DNA sequence: TGTGCCAGCAGCCCCCACAGGGGCCCCTCCTACGAGCAGTACTTC. This sequence joins TRBV7-8 and TRBJ2-5; 7 bases fit TRBD1. The J call may be faulty, since TRBJ2-7 better matches the DNA end. The germline V gene has CDR1 SGHVS and CDR2 FQNEAQ. The CDR3 totals 15 residues.

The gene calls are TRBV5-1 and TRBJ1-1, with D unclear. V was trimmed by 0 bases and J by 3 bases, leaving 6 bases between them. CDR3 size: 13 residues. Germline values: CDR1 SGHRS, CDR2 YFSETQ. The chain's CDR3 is CASSLESYTEAFF. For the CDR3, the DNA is TGCGCCAGCAGCTTGGAGAGTTACACTGAAGCTTTCTTT.

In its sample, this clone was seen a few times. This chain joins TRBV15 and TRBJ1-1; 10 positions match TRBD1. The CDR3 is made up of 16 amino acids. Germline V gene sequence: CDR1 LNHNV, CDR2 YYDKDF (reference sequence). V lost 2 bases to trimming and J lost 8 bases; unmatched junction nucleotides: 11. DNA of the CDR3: TGTGCCACCAGCAGAAGTCAGGACAGGGGGTTCCGGGAAGCTTTCTTT. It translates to CATSRSQDRGFREAFF.

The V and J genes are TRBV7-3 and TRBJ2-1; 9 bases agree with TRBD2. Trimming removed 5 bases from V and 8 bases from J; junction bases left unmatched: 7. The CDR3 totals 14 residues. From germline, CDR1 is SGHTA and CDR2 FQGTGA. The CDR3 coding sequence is TGTGCCAGCAGCGTTAGCGGGGGAGTCGATGAGCAGTTCTTC. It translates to CASSVSGGVDEQFF.

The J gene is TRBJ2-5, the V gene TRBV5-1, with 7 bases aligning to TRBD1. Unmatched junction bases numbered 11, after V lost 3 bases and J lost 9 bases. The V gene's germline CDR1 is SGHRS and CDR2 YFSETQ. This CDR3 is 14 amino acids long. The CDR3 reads CASSYGTELGSQYF. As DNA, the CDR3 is TGCGCCAGCAGCTACGGGACAGAACTGGGGTCCCAGTACTTC.

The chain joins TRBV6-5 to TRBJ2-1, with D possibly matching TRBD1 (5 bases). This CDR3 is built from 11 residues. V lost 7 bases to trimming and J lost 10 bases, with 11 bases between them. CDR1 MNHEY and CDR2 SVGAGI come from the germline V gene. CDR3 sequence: CASNRQGEQFF. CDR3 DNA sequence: TGTGCCAGCAATCGGCAGGGAGAGCAGTTCTTC.

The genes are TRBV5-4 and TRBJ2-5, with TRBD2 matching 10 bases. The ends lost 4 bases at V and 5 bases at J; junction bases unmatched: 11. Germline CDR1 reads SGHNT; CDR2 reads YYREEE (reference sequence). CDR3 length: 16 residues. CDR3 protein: CASSAGTSDGQETQYF. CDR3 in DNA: TGTGCCAGCAGCGCCGGGACTAGCGATGGGCAGGAGACCCAGTACTTC.

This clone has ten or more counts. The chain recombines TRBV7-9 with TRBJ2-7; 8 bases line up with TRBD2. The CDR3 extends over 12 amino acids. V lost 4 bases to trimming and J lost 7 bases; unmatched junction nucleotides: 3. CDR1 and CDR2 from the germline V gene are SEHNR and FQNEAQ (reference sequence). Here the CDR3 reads CASSSRLAEQYF. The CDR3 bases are TGTGCCAGCAGCTCCCGACTAGCGGAGCAGTACTTC.

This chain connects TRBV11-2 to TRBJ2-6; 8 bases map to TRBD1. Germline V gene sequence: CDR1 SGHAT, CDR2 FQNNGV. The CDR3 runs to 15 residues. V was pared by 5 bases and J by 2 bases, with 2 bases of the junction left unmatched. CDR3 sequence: CASSPDRAGANVLTF. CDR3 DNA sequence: TGTGCCAGCAGCCCGGACAGGGCTGGGGCCAACGTCCTGACTTTC.

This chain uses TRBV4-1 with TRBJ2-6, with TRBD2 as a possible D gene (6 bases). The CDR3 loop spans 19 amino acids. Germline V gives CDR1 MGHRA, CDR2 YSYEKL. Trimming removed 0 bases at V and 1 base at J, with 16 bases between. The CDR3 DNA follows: TGCGCCAGCAGCCAAGAGGATAGCGGCTCTTTTTCTGGGGCCAACGTCCTGACTTTC. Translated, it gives CASSQEDSGSFSGANVLTF.

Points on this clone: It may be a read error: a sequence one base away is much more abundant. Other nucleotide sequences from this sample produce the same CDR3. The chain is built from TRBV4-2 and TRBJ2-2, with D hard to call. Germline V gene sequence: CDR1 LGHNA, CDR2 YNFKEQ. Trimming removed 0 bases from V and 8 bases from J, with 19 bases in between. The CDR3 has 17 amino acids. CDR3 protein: CASSQEAPGSSAGELFF. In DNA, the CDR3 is TGTGCCAGCAGCCAAGAGGCTCCAGGCTCATCTGCTGGGGAGCTGTTTTTT.